This T cell receptor beta chain was found in a study of sequential checkpoint blockade in melanoma. Study overall: Each arm's sequence ended with maintenance nivolumab.

CDR1 and CDR2 from the germline V gene are LNHDA and SQIVND (reference sequence). CDR3 length: 15 residues. V trimming: 4 bases; J trimming: 2 bases; junction bases outside the gene matches: 3. As to treatment: randomized to nivolumab then ipilimumab (arm A) or the reverse (arm B). The assay was immunoSEQ multiplex PCR, and TCRdb's table has in-frame clones only and misses some. The data hold approximately 2,200 clones, with 20% to 25% observed a single time. This sample comprised tumor tissue (inferred from file names), obtained from a patient given nivolumab and ipilimumab in sequence. This clonotype originated in a human donor with melanoma. The chain uses TRBV19 and TRBJ2-3; 10 bases fit TRBD2. In DNA form, the CDR3 reads TGTGCCAGTAGTACCGGACTAGCGGCCACAGATACGCAGTATTTT. Encoded protein: CASSTGLAATDTQYF. The full variable domain, in which reference TRBV19 and TRBJ2-3 provide the parts outside the CDR3, is DGGITQSPKYLFRKEGQNVTLSCEQNLNHDAMYWYRQDPGQGLRLIYYSQIVNDFQKGDIAEGYSVSREKKESFPLTVTSAQKNPTAFYLCASSTGLAATDTQYFGPGTRLTVL.